Below are 22 T cell receptor beta chains sequenced from a single sample in a study of cytomegalovirus exposure and HLA in healthy donors (dated 2017 in TCRdb). The method was the immunoSEQ multiplex PCR assay. For the multiplex PCR, a mixture combining 60 forward primers for TCR Vbeta segments and 13 reverse primers for TCR Jbeta segments was used. Here the immuneACCESS table is served through TCRdb, limited to in-frame sequences with V and J called. Missing clones are a known gap in these copies; in checked studies unresolved V genes cover under half, and the rest lacks a known reason. This sample comprises 45,000 or so clones, around 69% of them detected only once. The top ten constitute less than 3.5% of the sample. The sequencing input was PBMCs. The receptors originated from a woman aged 25-40 years in good health and CMV-seronegative.

The gene calls are TRBV5-1 and TRBJ2-7, with 7 nucleotides matching TRBD2. The trim removed 4 bases at V and 0 bases at J, leaving 7 bases unmatched. The CDR3 loop spans 15 amino acids. The germline V gene has CDR1 SGHRS and CDR2 YFSETQ. CDR3 in DNA: TGCGCCAGCAGCGATGGGGGGGGTGGCTCCTACGAGCAGTACTTC. Translated, it gives CASSDGGGGSYEQYF.

V is TRBV30 and J is TRBJ2-7; 10 nucleotides line up with TRBD2. The V gene's germline CDR1 is GTSNPN and CDR2 SVGIG (reference sequence). CDR3 length: 15 amino acids. Trimming at V came to 2 bases and at J to 6 bases, leaving 10 bases not matched to a gene. CDR3 region: CAWSSERGGSGEQYF. As DNA, the CDR3 is TGTGCCTGGAGTTCCGAGCGGGGGGGTTCGGGCGAGCAGTACTTC. Complete variable domain (other parts from reference TRBV30 and TRBJ2-7): SQTIHQWPATLVQPVGSPLSLECTVEGTSNPNLYWYRQAAGRGLQLLFYSVGIGQISSEVPQNLSASRPQDRQFILSSKKLLLSDSGFYLCAWSSERGGSGEQYFGPGTRLTVT.

The rearrangement joins TRBV28 to TRBJ1-2, with 7 bases matching TRBD1. This CDR3 has 14 amino acids. V was pared by 1 base and J by 8 bases, with 7 bases of the junction left unmatched. Germline CDR1 MDHEN, CDR2 SYDVKM. CDR3 nucleotide sequence: TGTGCCAGCAGTTTATTGGGCAGGGGGATCGGCTACACCTTC. Amino acid sequence: CASSLLGRGIGYTF.

This clone was counted a single time. The chain carries TRBV4-2 and TRBJ1-2, with D uncertain. CDR1 is LGHNA and CDR2 is YNFKEQ in the germline V gene. V gave up 4 bases and J gave up 4 bases, with 16 bases separating them. CDR3 size: 15 residues. CDR3 nucleotides: TGTGCCAGCAGCCCCCCCGTCGGGTCGGGCTATGGCTACACCTTC. Its translation is CASSPPVGSGYGYTF.

CDR3 region: CASSGTQGSYEQYF. DNA for the CDR3: TGCGCCAGCAGCGGGACACAGGGTTCCTACGAGCAGTACTTC. The chain joins TRBV5-1 to TRBJ2-7; TRBD1 is a possible D gene (6 bases). This CDR3 comprises 14 residues. The V end lost 4 bases, the J end lost 1 base, and 12 bases lay between the germline ends. Germline assignment: CDR1 SGHRS and CDR2 YFSETQ.

Remarks on this clone: Relative to the germline gene, one junction end is altered; a read error may explain this. The rearrangement links TRBV7-9 to TRBJ1-1; D is unclear. The CDR3 is 12 residues long. Germline assignment: CDR1 SEHNR and CDR2 FQNEAQ (reference sequence). CDR3 in amino acids: CSSSFEGTEAFF. For the CDR3, the DNA is TGTTCCAGCAGCTTTGAGGGCACTGAAGCTTTCTTT.

This chain joins TRBV9 and TRBJ1-2; D possibly corresponds to TRBD1 (5 bases). Germline V gene sequence: CDR1 SGDLS, CDR2 YYNGEE. The CDR3 runs 17 residues. The V end lost 3 bases, the J end lost 4 bases, and 22 bases lay between the germline ends. This CDR3 reads CASSAGGVGLFGYGYTF. In DNA form, the CDR3 reads TGTGCCAGCAGCGCGGGAGGGGTCGGTTTGTTTGGCTATGGCTACACCTTC.

V is TRBV30 and J is TRBJ2-1; D is possibly TRBD2 (5 bases). There are 11 residues in the CDR3. Trimming cost V 5 bases and J 12 bases, with 14 bases left between them. Germline V gene lookup returns CDR1 GTSNPN and CDR2 SVGIG (reference sequence). The CDR3 coding sequence is TGTGCCTGGGCCGTGGCTAGCTCGCAGTTCTTC. This gives the protein CAWAVASSQFF. Full variable domain (remainder filled in from reference TRBV30 and TRBJ2-1): SQTIHQWPATLVQPVGSPLSLECTVEGTSNPNLYWYRQAAGRGLQLLFYSVGIGQISSEVPQNLSASRPQDRQFILSSKKLLLSDSGFYLCAWAVASSQFFGPGTRLTVL.

The chain combines TRBV5-8 with TRBJ1-2; 9 bases align to TRBD1. CDR3 length: 15 amino acids. CDR1 is SGHTS and CDR2 is YDEGEE in the germline V gene. Germline trimming cut 2 bases from V and 4 bases from J; bases unmatched to any gene: 6. The CDR3 coding sequence is TGTGCCAGCAGCTTCACAGGGGGCGATACCTATGGCTACACCTTC. Encoded protein: CASSFTGGDTYGYTF. The full variable domain, completed using reference TRBV5-8 and TRBJ1-2, is EAGVTQSPTHLIKTRGQQATLRCSPISGHTSVYWYQQALGLGLQFLLWYDEGEERNRGNFPPRFSGRQFPNYSSELNVNALELEDSALYLCASSFTGGDTYGYTFGSGTRLTVV.

The CDR3 DNA follows: TGTGCCAGCAGCTTGATAGACGAGCAGTACTTC. Amino acid sequence: CASSLIDEQYF. This chain links TRBV5-6 with TRBJ2-7; D gene uncertain. Trimming shortened V by 1 base and J by 5 bases, and 4 bases separated the two germline ends. Germline loops: CDR1 SGHDT, CDR2 YYEEEE. The CDR3 covers 11 residues.

This rearrangement joins TRBV6-5 to TRBJ2-1, with 13 bases that match TRBD2. This CDR3 is 15 amino acids long. The germline V gene has CDR1 MNHEY and CDR2 SVGAGI. With V trimmed by 6 bases and J by 7 bases, 6 bases remained unmatched. This chain's CDR3 is CASSSGTSGINEQFF. CDR3 DNA: TGTGCCAGCAGCTCCGGGACTAGCGGGATTAATGAGCAGTTCTTC.

This clone was observed a few times. The V and J genes are TRBV11-3 and TRBJ2-1; 9 bases match TRBD2. The CDR3 runs 15 residues. Trimming removed 5 bases from V and 4 bases from J; junction bases left unmatched: 6. CDR1 and CDR2 from the germline V gene are SGHNT and YENEEA. The CDR3 sequence is CASSLGTSYYNEQFF. In nucleotides, the CDR3 is TGTGCCAGCAGCCTAGGGACTAGCTATTACAATGAGCAGTTCTTC.

CDR3 in DNA: TGTGCCAGCAGCAGTACATACTCAGGAGGCTACACCTTC. This codes for CASSSTYSGGYTF. The gene calls are TRBV6-5 and TRBJ1-2; D is unresolved. The CDR3 totals 13 residues. CDR1 and CDR2 (germline): MNHEY, SVGAGI. V shed 6 bases and J shed 8 bases, with 16 bases lying between them.

This chain uses TRBV9 with TRBJ1-2; a possible D gene is TRBD1 (5 bases). Germline V lookup: CDR1 SGDLS, CDR2 YYNGEE. CDR3 length: 16 residues. Between the trimmed V and J ends, which lost 0 bases and 0 bases, there was a span of 12 bases. CDR3 nucleotides: TGTGCCAGCAGCGTAGCTCTCCGGACACCTAACTATGGCTACACCTTC. Translation: CASSVALRTPNYGYTF.

The CDR3 DNA follows: TGTGCCAGCAGCTGGGGACTAGCGGACTGGGGCACAGATACGCAGTATTTT. It specifies CASSWGLADWGTDTQYF. This rearrangement joins TRBV7-6 to TRBJ2-3; 11 bases are a match to TRBD2. This CDR3 spans 17 amino acids. The germline V gene encodes CDR1 SGHVS and CDR2 FNYEAQ. V was clipped by 4 bases and J by 1 base; unmatched bases: 7.

The V gene is TRBV19, the J gene TRBJ1-5, with D possibly matching TRBD1 (6 bases). Germline V CDR1 and CDR2: LNHDA, SQIVND (reference sequence). V was trimmed by 4 bases and J by 7 bases, leaving 17 bases between them. The CDR3 is made up of 15 amino acids. The CDR3 bases are TGTGCCAGTAGTAAGGGTTCCAGGGGATGGCAGCCCCAGCATTTT. Amino acid sequence: CASSKGSRGWQPQHF. Full variable domain (remainder filled in from reference TRBV19 and TRBJ1-5): DGGITQSPKYLFRKEGQNVTLSCEQNLNHDAMYWYRQDPGQGLRLIYYSQIVNDFQKGDIAEGYSVSREKKESFPLTVTSAQKNPTAFYLCASSKGSRGWQPQHFGDGTRLSIL.

V and J are TRBV5-1 and TRBJ2-7; D is perhaps TRBD1 (5 bases). From germline, CDR1 is SGHRS and CDR2 YFSETQ. This CDR3 has 15 residues. V lost 0 bases and J lost 3, with 13 bases in between. In DNA form, the CDR3 reads TGCGCCAGCAGCTTGGGTCAGGGATTGGGCTACGAGCAGTACTTC. It is translated as CASSLGQGLGYEQYF.

The chain combines TRBV6-5 with TRBJ2-2, with D unclear. The CDR3 has 14 residues. Trimming shortened V by 3 bases and J by 4 bases, and 9 bases separated the two germline ends. Looked up from germline, CDR1 is MNHEY and CDR2 is SVGAGI. This CDR3 is CASSYSQFTGELFF. The CDR3 bases are TGTGCCAGCAGTTATAGCCAATTCACCGGGGAGCTGTTTTTT.

This chain links TRBV4-1 with TRBJ2-7, with 10 positions matching TRBD2. Germline V gene lookup returns CDR1 MGHRA and CDR2 YSYEKL. The ends lost 4 bases at V and 2 bases at J; junction bases unmatched: 5. This CDR3 is built from 15 residues. CDR3 nucleotide sequence: TGCGCCAGCAGCCCCGGGCTAGCGGGAGCCTACGAGCAGTACTTC. It specifies CASSPGLAGAYEQYF.

The chain has TRBV7-9 and TRBJ2-1; D not certain. CDR1 and CDR2 from the germline V gene are SEHNR and FQNEAQ (reference sequence). V lost 7 bases and J lost 0, with 13 bases in between. The CDR3 has 15 amino acids. CDR3 region: CASTPSLFSYNEQFF. The CDR3 coding sequence is TGTGCCAGCACCCCGTCCCTTTTCTCCTACAATGAGCAGTTCTTC.

This chain connects TRBV5-4 to TRBJ2-1, with D possibly TRBD2 on 6 matching bases. Germline CDR1 SGHNT, CDR2 YYREEE (reference sequence). CDR3 size: 17 residues. The V end lost 5 bases, the J end lost 4 bases, and 22 bases lay between the germline ends. The CDR3 loop is CASRADLTGLPYNEQFF. In nucleotides, the CDR3 is TGTGCCAGCAGGGCCGATCTAACGGGACTCCCTTACAATGAGCAGTTCTTC.

This chain links TRBV4-2 with TRBJ1-5; unclear D gene. From germline, CDR1 is LGHNA and CDR2 YNFKEQ. The CDR3 contains 17 residues. Trimming stripped 1 base from V and 1 base from J, with 14 bases between. CDR3: CASSQASGGGSNQPQHF. The CDR3 DNA is TGTGCCAGCAGCCAAGCGTCGGGAGGCGGCAGCAATCAGCCCCAGCATTTT.